These 18 T cell receptor beta chains were all obtained from the same sample, sequenced in a study of spatial heterogeneity in lung cancer. The study, taken as a whole, reports: One measure, the expanded intratumoral alpha and beta TCR count, tracked tumor mutation counts.

These receptors have no known antigen. Time point: sample taken at primary tumor resection. TCRdb independently ran MiXCR on the 5' RACE reads; one entry per CDR3 protein. Of about 100,000 distinct CDR3 sequences listed, 4.4% were seen once; the top ten hold 21%. The specimen comprised lung tumor tissue, sampled at surgery. The origin of the receptors is a male donor with early-stage non-small cell lung cancer.

This clonotype was recorded many times. The chain links TRBV20-1 to TRBJ1-6, with D maybe TRBD1 (6 bases). Trimming took 1 base from V and 8 from J, leaving 18 bases between them. CDR1 and CDR2 from the germline V gene are DFQATT and SNEGSKA (reference sequence). The CDR3 loop spans 16 amino acids. CDR3 nucleotide sequence: TGCAGTGCTAGAGGGACAGCTGACAACCCCTATTCACCCCTCCACTTT. This gives the protein CSARGTADNPYSPLHF.

This clonotype was observed at least ten times. The chain has TRBV2 and TRBJ1-1, with D unresolved. Germline V CDR1 and CDR2: SNHLY, FYNNEI. With 7 bases removed from V and 3 bases from J, the gap between germline ends came to 12 bases. The CDR3 spans 13 residues. In nucleotides, the CDR3 is TGTGCCAGCAAGAGGGATAGGGACACTGAAGCTTTCTTT. This gives the protein CASKRDRDTEAFF. Looking up the rest from reference TRBV2 and TRBJ1-1 gives the full variable domain: EPEVTQTPSHQVTQMGQEVILRCVPISNHLYFYWYRQILGQKVEFLVSFYNNEISEKSEIFDDQFSVERPDGSNFTLKIRSTKLEDSAMYFCASKRDRDTEAFFGQGTRLTVV.

This clonotype has ten or more counts. V gene TRBV6-2 or TRBV6-3 combines with J gene TRBJ2-5; 11 nucleotides align to TRBD2. CDR3 length: 16 amino acids. CDR1 and CDR2 from the germline V gene are MNHEY and SVGEGT. Unmatched junction bases numbered 13, after V lost 6 bases and J lost 7 bases. The CDR3 bases are TGTGCCAGCAGCCGTGGGAGACTAGCGGGATTAGCGACCCAGTACTTC. Its protein is CASSRGRLAGLATQYF.

In regard to this clonotype: This may be a read error, as it is one base from a much larger clone. The chain recombines TRBV6-5 with TRBJ2-3; D is undetermined. Germline V gene data show CDR1 as MNHEY and CDR2 as SVGAGI. V lost 0 bases to trimming and J lost 0 bases, with 10 bases between them. The CDR3 sequence is 16 residues long. As DNA, the CDR3 is TGTGCCAGCAGTTACTCGTGGGTGGGGAGCACAGATACGCAGTATTTT. Translated: CASSYSWVGSTDTQYF.

Many counts were recorded for this clonotype. The J gene is TRBJ2-1, the V gene TRBV29-1; maybe TRBD2 (6 bases). Trimming removed 4 bases from V and 15 bases from J, with 22 bases in between. There are 13 residues in the CDR3. Germline V gene data show CDR1 as SQVTM and CDR2 as ANQGSEA. The CDR3 sequence is CSVVGGDTTNMFF. CDR3 sequence (DNA): TGCAGCGTTGTTGGAGGGGATACGACGAATATGTTCTTC.

A few counts support this clonotype. The chain recombines TRBV20-1 with TRBJ2-7; TRBD1 aligns across 9 bases. With 3 bases clipped from V and 6 bases from J, the junction kept 12 bases outside the gene matches. CDR1 is DFQATT, CDR2 SNEGSKA, per germline (reference sequence). The CDR3 totals 15 residues. The CDR3 DNA reads as TGCAGTGCTAGTCACTCCGGGACAGGGAGTTCCGAGCAGTACTTC. Amino acids: CSASHSGTGSSEQYF.

This clonotype was seen ten or more times. The genes are TRBV29-1 and TRBJ1-2, with D maybe TRBD1 (6 bases). CDR1 and CDR2 (germline): SQVTM, ANQGSEA. The CDR3 contains 14 residues. V was cut by 0 bases and J by 4 bases, with 12 bases left in between. Written as DNA, the CDR3 is TGCAGCGTTGAAGATCTCACAGGGATCTATGGCTACACCTTC. Residues: CSVEDLTGIYGYTF.

This clonotype was seen a handful of times. This chain joins TRBV27 and TRBJ2-3; either TRBD1 or TRBD2 may supply D (6 bases each). The CDR3 totals 16 residues. Trimming removed 4 bases at V and 3 bases at J, with 17 bases between. Germline-derived CDR1 and CDR2 are MNHEY and SMNVEV (reference sequence). CDR3 region: CASSSYSGAPTDTQYF. The CDR3 DNA reads as TGTGCCAGCAGTTCTTATTCGGGGGCGCCTACAGATACGCAGTATTTT.

This clonotype showed up many times. The genes are TRBV18 and TRBJ2-3; a weak D match, TRBD1 (6 bases). The V gene's germline CDR1 is KGHSH and CDR2 LQKENI. The ends were cut back, 9 bases at V and 2 bases at J, with 18 bases in the middle. The CDR3 totals 15 residues. The CDR3 reads CASSDGTTFTDTQYF. CDR3 in DNA: TGTGCCAGTTCCGACGGGACAACATTCACAGATACGCAGTATTTT.

This clonotype was seen many times. The chain carries TRBV29-1 and TRBJ2-2; D is perhaps TRBD1 (5 bases). The CDR3 runs 12 residues. V gave up 3 bases and J gave up 4 bases, with 6 bases separating them. In germline, CDR1 is SQVTM, CDR2 ANQGSEA. CDR3 bases: TGCAGCGTTGAGGGGCCCACCGGGGAGCTGTTTTTT. Its translation: CSVEGPTGELFF.

This clonotype came up many times. The chain carries TRBV6-5 and TRBJ2-7; a weak D match, TRBD2 (6 bases). Germline CDR1 and CDR2: MNHEY and SVGAGI. The ends were cut back, 5 bases at V and 6 bases at J, with 17 bases in the middle. The CDR3 runs to 14 residues. Written as DNA, the CDR3 is TGTGCCAGCAGTCGCCGGGACTCCCTGGGCGAGCAGTACTTC. Encoded protein: CASSRRDSLGEQYF.

This clonotype was seen ten or more times. The V gene is TRBV5-1, the J gene TRBJ1-1; no definite D call. Germline V gives CDR1 SGHRS, CDR2 YFSETQ. The length of the CDR3 is 11 residues. Trimming stripped 4 bases from V and 7 bases from J, with 8 bases between. This chain's CDR3 is CASSGWDEAFF. The CDR3 nucleotides are TGCGCCAGCAGCGGATGGGATGAAGCTTTCTTT.

This clonotype was counted many times. The chain uses TRBV12-3 or TRBV12-4 and TRBJ1-1; TRBD1 matches at 7 bases. J gave up 5 bases and V 3 bases, and 9 bases lay outside the gene matches. The CDR3 sequence is 15 residues long. The CDR3 DNA follows: TGTGCCAGCAGTTTCCTTACAGGGGAGGAGACTGAAGCTTTCTTT. Amino acid sequence: CASSFLTGEETEAFF.

In its sample, this clonotype was seen many times. The chain joins TRBV7-9 to TRBJ2-3, with D perhaps matching TRBD1 (6 bases). The CDR3 runs 14 residues. The V end lost 5 bases, the J end lost 1 base, and 10 bases lay between the germline ends. CDR1 is SEHNR, CDR2 FQNEAQ, per germline (reference sequence). CDR3 loop: CASSGTTGTDTQYF. CDR3 nucleotides: TGTGCCAGCAGCGGGACAACGGGCACAGATACGCAGTATTTT.

J is TRBJ2-7 and V is TRBV7-6; possibly TRBD2 for D (6 bases). Germline values: CDR1 SGHVS, CDR2 FNYEAQ. Trimming shortened V by 4 bases and J by 5 bases, and 12 bases separated the two germline ends. CDR3 length equals 13 residues. CDR3 amino acids: CASSYGTQNEQYF. As DNA, the CDR3 is TGTGCCAGCAGCTACGGGACTCAGAACGAGCAGTACTTC. The whole variable domain, remainder taken from reference TRBV7-6 and TRBJ2-7, is GAGVSQSPRYKVTKRGQDVALRCDPISGHVSLYWYRQALGQGPEFLTYFNYEAQQDKSGLPNDRFSAERPEGSISTLTIQRTEQRDSAMYRCASSYGTQNEQYFGPGTRLTVT.

The sample holds many counts of this clonotype. The chain links TRBV6-5 to TRBJ1-1; D unclear. Trimming left V 0 bases short and J 0 bases short, with 8 bases between. The CDR3 runs to 15 residues. Per the germline V gene, CDR1 is MNHEY and CDR2 is SVGAGI. DNA for the CDR3: TGTGCCAGCAGTTACTCGAGGGCAGTGAACACTGAAGCTTTCTTT. Residues: CASSYSRAVNTEAFF.

This clonotype was observed at least ten times. The chain is built from TRBV25-1 and TRBJ2-5; weak D call: TRBD1 (6 bases). The V gene's germline CDR1 is MGHDK and CDR2 SYGVNS. CDR3 length: 15 residues. V lost 2 bases and J 4 bases, leaving 14 bases between the germline ends. The DNA of the CDR3 is TGTGCCAGCAGTGAACCCGCCAGGGGTGGAGAGACCCAGTACTTC. Translation: CASSEPARGGETQYF. Using reference TRBV25-1 and TRBJ2-5 for the parts outside the CDR3, the full variable domain is EADIYQTPRYLVIGTGKKITLECSQTMGHDKMYWYQQDPGMELHLIHYSYGVNSTEKGDLSSESTVSRIRTEHFPLTLESARPSHTSQYLCASSEPARGGETQYFGPGTRLLVL.

The genes are TRBV20-1 and TRBJ2-1, with D perhaps matching TRBD1 (5 bases). The CDR3 consists of 17 residues. The germline V gene has CDR1 DFQATT and CDR2 SNEGSKA (reference sequence). V was trimmed by 5 bases and J by 8 bases, leaving 28 bases between them. In nucleotides, the CDR3 is TGCAGTGCTGAGACCGAAAAGCCGACGGTTACAGGCTATGAGCAGTTCTTC. As protein: CSAETEKPTVTGYEQFF.